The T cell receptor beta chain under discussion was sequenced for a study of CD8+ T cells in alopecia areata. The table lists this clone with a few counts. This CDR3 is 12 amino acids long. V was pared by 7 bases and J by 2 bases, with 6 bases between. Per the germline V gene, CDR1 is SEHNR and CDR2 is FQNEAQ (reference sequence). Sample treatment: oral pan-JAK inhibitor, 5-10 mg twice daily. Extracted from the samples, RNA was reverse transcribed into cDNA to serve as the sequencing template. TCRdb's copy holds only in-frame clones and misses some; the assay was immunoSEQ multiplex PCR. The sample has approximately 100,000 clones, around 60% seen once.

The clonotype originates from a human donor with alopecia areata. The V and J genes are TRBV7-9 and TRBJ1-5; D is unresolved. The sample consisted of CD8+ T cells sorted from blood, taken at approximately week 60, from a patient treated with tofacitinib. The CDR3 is CASTQGNQPQHF. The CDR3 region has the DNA TGTGCCAGCACCCAAGGCAATCAGCCCCAGCATTTT.